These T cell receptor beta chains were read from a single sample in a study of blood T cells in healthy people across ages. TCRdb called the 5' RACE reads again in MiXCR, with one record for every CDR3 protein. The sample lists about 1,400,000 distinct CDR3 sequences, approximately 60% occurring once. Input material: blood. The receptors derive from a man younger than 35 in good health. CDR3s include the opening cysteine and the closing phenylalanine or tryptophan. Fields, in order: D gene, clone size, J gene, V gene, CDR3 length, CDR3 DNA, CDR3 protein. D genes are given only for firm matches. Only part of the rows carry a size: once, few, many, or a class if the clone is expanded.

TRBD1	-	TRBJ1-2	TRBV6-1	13	TGTGCCAGACGGGACAGTTCCTTGGATGGCTACACCTTC	CARRDSSLDGYTF
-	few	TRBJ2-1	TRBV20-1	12	TGCAGTGCTAGACCAGGCTACAATGAGCAGTTCTTC	CSARPGYNEQFF
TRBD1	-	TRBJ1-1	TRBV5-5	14	TGTGCCAGCAGTTACAGGGGGCCCGGCACTGAAGCTTTCTTT	CASSYRGPGTEAFF
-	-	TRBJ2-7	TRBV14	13	TGTGCCAGCAGCCAACCACAGAGCTACGAGCAGTACTTC	CASSQPQSYEQYF
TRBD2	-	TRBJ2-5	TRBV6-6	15	TGTGCCAGCAGTCCCCAAGAGCGGGGTCAAGAGACCCAGTACTTC	CASSPQERGQETQYF
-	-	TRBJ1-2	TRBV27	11	TGTGCCAGCAAAGGGGGCTATGGCTACACCTTC	CASKGGYGYTF
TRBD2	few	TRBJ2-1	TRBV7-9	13	TGTGCCAGCAGCAGCGGGGGTCCGAATGAGCAGTTCTTC	CASSSGGPNEQFF
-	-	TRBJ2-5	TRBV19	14	TGTGCCAGTAGTCACGGGAGCGGTCAAGAGACCCAGTACTTC	CASSHGSGQETQYF
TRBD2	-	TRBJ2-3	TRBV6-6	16	TGTGCCAGCAGACCCCTTAGCGGGGAAAGCACAGATACGCAGTATTTT	CASRPLSGESTDTQYF
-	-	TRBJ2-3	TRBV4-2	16	TGTGCCAGCAGCCAACCATCAGGACTAAGCACAGATACGCAGTATTTT	CASSQPSGLSTDTQYF
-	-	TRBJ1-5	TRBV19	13	TGTGCCAGTGGAGGAGGTACCAATCAGCCCCAGCATTTT	CASGGGTNQPQHF
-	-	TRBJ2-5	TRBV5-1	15	TGCGCCAGCAGCTTGTCGCTAGCGCGACAAGAGACCCAGTACTTC	CASSLSLARQETQYF
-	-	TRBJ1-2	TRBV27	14	TGTGCCAGCAGTTTAAACAGGGTAGCCTATGGCTACACCTTC	CASSLNRVAYGYTF
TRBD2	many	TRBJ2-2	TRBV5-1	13	TGTGCCAGCAGTTTAGCGGGCACCGGGGAGCTGTTTTTT	CASSLAGTGELFF
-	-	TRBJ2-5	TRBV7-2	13	TGTGCCAGCAGCTTAGGGCAGCGGAGGACCCAGTACTTC	CASSLGQRRTQYF
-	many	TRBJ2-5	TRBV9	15	TGTGCCAGCAGCGTAGGAACAGGGAAACAAGAGACCCAGTACTTC	CASSVGTGKQETQYF
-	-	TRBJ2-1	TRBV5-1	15	TGCGCCAGCAGCTTGGAAGTGGTCACCTACAATGAGCAGTTCTTC	CASSLEVVTYNEQFF
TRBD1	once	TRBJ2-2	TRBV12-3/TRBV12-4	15	TGTGCCAGCAGTCGGGACAGGGGCATCCCCGGGGAGCTGTTTTTT	CASSRDRGIPGELFF
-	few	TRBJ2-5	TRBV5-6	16	TGTGCCAGCAGCCCACTCGGAGTAACCGTTGGGGAGACCCAGTACTTC	CASSPLGVTVGETQYF
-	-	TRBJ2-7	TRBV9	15	TGTGCCAGCAGCGTAGCTGAGACAGCGTCCTACGAGCAGTACTTC	CASSVAETASYEQYF
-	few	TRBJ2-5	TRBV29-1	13	TGCAGCGTTGAAGAGGGGGGCCTGGAGACCCAGTACTTC	CSVEEGGLETQYF
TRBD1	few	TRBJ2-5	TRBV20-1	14	TGCAGTGCTTTCGTAGAGGGGGCTCAGGAGACCCAGTACTTC	CSAFVEGAQETQYF
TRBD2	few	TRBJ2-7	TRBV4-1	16	TGCGCCAGCAGCCAAGGGGTAGCGGGGACCTCCTACGAGCAGTACTTC	CASSQGVAGTSYEQYF
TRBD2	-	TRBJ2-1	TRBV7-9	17	TGTGCCAGCAGCACCGGTATAGCGGGGGGCTCCTACAATGAGCAGTTCTTC	CASSTGIAGGSYNEQFF
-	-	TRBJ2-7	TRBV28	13	TGTGCCAGCAGTTTCGCACCGGCGCTCGAGCAGTACTTC	CASSFAPALEQYF
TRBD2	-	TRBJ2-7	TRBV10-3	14	TGTGCCATCAGTGAGTCGGCGGGAGCCTACGAGCAGTACTTC	CAISESAGAYEQYF
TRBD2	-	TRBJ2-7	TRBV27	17	TGTGCCAGCAGTTCCCTAACTAGCGGGGCCTCCTCCTACGAGCAGTACTTC	CASSSLTSGASSYEQYF
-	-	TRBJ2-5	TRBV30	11	TGTGCCTGGGGGCTTGGGGAGACCCAGTACTTC	CAWGLGETQYF
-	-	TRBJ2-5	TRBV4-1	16	TGCGCCAGCAGCCAAGAAGGGACTCCAATCCAAGAGACCCAGTACTTC	CASSQEGTPIQETQYF
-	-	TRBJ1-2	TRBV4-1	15	TGCGCCAGCAGCCAAGATGCTCGGGGAGACTATGGCTACACCTTC	CASSQDARGDYGYTF
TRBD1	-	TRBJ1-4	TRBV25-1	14	TGTGCCAGCAGTGCCCGACAGGGTTCCGAAAAACTGTTTTTT	CASSARQGSEKLFF
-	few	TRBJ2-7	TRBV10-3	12	TGTGCCATTTCGGCTAGCTCGTACGAGCAGTACTTC	CAISASSYEQYF